A single sample is the source of the 15 T cell receptor beta chains below, sequenced in a study of T cell responses to AZD1222 COVID-19 vaccine. Data came from immunoSEQ multiplex PCR; TCRdb stores just in-frame clones and leaves some out. The sample records approximately 150,000 clones, approximately 94% being singletons. The sample consisted of peripheral blood, taken on day 0 of AZD1222 vaccination. These TCRs come from an adult in good health.

The chain links TRBV7-9 to TRBJ2-1, with D unclear. This CDR3 has 17 amino acids. The V gene lost 1 base and the J gene lost 1 base, with 14 bases spanning the gap. Germline loops: CDR1 SEHNR, CDR2 FQNEAQ (reference sequence). The CDR3 DNA reads as TGTGCCAGCAGCTTAGGCCACAGCTCACTTTCCTACAATGAGCAGTTCTTC. It is translated as CASSLGHSSLSYNEQFF.

V usage is TRBV2 and J usage is TRBJ1-1, with D maybe TRBD1 (6 bases). Per the germline V gene, CDR1 is SNHLY and CDR2 is FYNNEI. With 4 bases removed from V and 2 bases from J, the gap between germline ends came to 11 bases. CDR3 length equals 14 residues. This CDR3 is CASSARTENTEAFF. In nucleotides, the CDR3 is TGTGCCAGCAGTGCGAGGACAGAAAACACTGAAGCTTTCTTT.

The count of this clone is one. This rearrangement joins TRBV5-1 to TRBJ1-1; D gene ambiguous. The germline V gene encodes CDR1 SGHRS and CDR2 YFSETQ. Trimming shortened V by 4 bases and J by 10 bases, and 17 bases separated the two germline ends. The CDR3 runs to 13 residues. This CDR3 is CASSPDAGLGAFF. In nucleotides, the CDR3 is TGCGCCAGCAGCCCCGATGCCGGTCTGGGAGCTTTCTTT.

This clone was recorded a few times. The genes are TRBV5-1 and TRBJ1-1, with TRBD1 as a possible D gene (5 bases). There are 15 residues in the CDR3. Germline V gene lookup returns CDR1 SGHRS and CDR2 YFSETQ. Trimming stripped 4 bases from V and 0 bases from J, with 13 bases between. The CDR3 loop reads CASSPPGQMNTEAFF. The CDR3 region has the DNA TGCGCCAGCAGCCCTCCGGGGCAAATGAACACTGAAGCTTTCTTT.

V usage is TRBV4-1 and J usage is TRBJ1-1, with 7 bases fitting TRBD1. In germline, CDR1 is MGHRA, CDR2 YSYEKL. The CDR3 sequence is 14 residues long. V was clipped by 3 bases and J by 6 bases; unmatched bases: 7. CDR3 sequence (DNA): TGCGCCAGCAGCCAGGCCACAGGGGCGTCTGAAGCTTTCTTT. Protein sequence: CASSQATGASEAFF.

The chain uses TRBV7-6 and TRBJ2-3; D call uncertain. Trimming stripped 1 base from V and 0 bases from J, with 8 bases between. From germline, CDR1 is SGHVS and CDR2 FNYEAQ. The CDR3 is 15 residues long. The CDR3 DNA is TGTGCCAGCAGCTTAGGAGTGTCTAGCACAGATACGCAGTATTTT. This codes for CASSLGVSSTDTQYF.

This chain joins TRBV7-9 and TRBJ2-2; D not resolved. Germline lookup yields CDR1 SEHNR and CDR2 FQNEAQ (reference sequence). The germline V and J ends were trimmed by 1 base and 7 bases, with 4 bases remaining between them. The CDR3 has 12 residues. Written as DNA, the CDR3 is TGTGCCAGCAGCTTAGAGGGCGGGGAGCTGTTTTTT. Amino acids: CASSLEGGELFF.

The gene calls are TRBV27 and TRBJ2-1, with TRBD2 matching 8 bases. The V segment lost 0 bases and the J segment 2 bases; nucleotides outside the gene matches: 6. CDR3 length: 17 amino acids. Germline V gene sequence: CDR1 MNHEY, CDR2 SMNVEV (reference sequence). CDR3 residues: CASSLSHSGDPYNEQFF. The CDR3 nucleotides are TGTGCCAGCAGTTTATCCCATAGCGGGGATCCCTACAATGAGCAGTTCTTC.

The chain links TRBV2 to TRBJ1-2; 9 bases map to TRBD1. Looked up from germline, CDR1 is SNHLY and CDR2 is FYNNEI. The ends lost 11 bases at V and 7 bases at J; junction bases unmatched: 17. The CDR3 has 15 residues. The CDR3 reads CAGRPRTGASGGYTF. The CDR3 region has the DNA TGTGCCGGAAGACCGCGGACAGGGGCCTCAGGTGGCTACACCTTC.

V is TRBV6-6 and J is TRBJ2-1; D gene ambiguous. This CDR3 has 16 amino acids. V lost 0 bases to trimming and J lost 0 bases, with 9 bases between them. Germline V gene data show CDR1 as MNHNY and CDR2 as SVGAGI (reference sequence). The CDR3 sequence is CASSYSDASSYNEQFF. The DNA of the CDR3 is TGTGCCAGCAGTTACTCGGACGCAAGCTCCTACAATGAGCAGTTCTTC.

The rearrangement links TRBV6-7 to TRBJ1-4, with 11 bases identical to TRBD1. TRBV6-7 is an ORF, and what it does is uncertain. The CDR3 length is 19 residues. Losses at the gene ends were 1 base for V and 0 bases for J; bases not matched to a gene: 7. Here the CDR3 DNA reads TGTGCCAGCAGTTACTACCACGGGACAGGGGGAGCAACTAATGAAAAACTGTTTTTT. Translation: CASSYYHGTGGATNEKLFF.

V usage is TRBV7-8 and J usage is TRBJ2-7; no definite D call. Germline CDR1 is SGHVS and CDR2 is FQNEAQ. Trimming left V 8 bases short and J 0 bases short, with 14 bases between. The CDR3 sequence is 14 residues long. CDR3 protein: CASFPGGFSYEQYF. The CDR3 coding sequence is TGTGCCAGCTTCCCTGGCGGATTCTCCTACGAGCAGTACTTC.

The chain recombines TRBV30 with TRBJ2-7; TRBD1 agrees at 8 bases. The germline V gene encodes CDR1 GTSNPN and CDR2 SVGIG (reference sequence). The V gene end was trimmed by 5 bases and the J gene end by 2 bases; junction bases not matched to a gene: 11. CDR3 length: 15 residues. The CDR3 loop is CAWLIRQGLAYEQYF. CDR3 DNA: TGTGCCTGGCTAATCCGACAGGGGTTAGCCTACGAGCAGTACTTC.

The chain has TRBV10-3 and TRBJ2-1; a weak D match, TRBD1 (6 bases). Germline loops: CDR1 ENHRY, CDR2 SYGVKD. This CDR3 spans 14 amino acids. Deletions cut 5 bases from V and 3 bases from J, with 11 bases between. CDR3 in DNA: TGTGCCATCAGTTACAGGGATTTCTACAATGAGCAGTTCTTC. As protein: CAISYRDFYNEQFF.

The chain joins TRBV29-1 to TRBJ2-3, with D maybe TRBD1 (6 bases). V lost 0 bases, J lost 3 bases, and 13 bases lay in between. This CDR3 is built from 15 residues. Looked up from germline, CDR1 is SQVTM and CDR2 is ANQGSEA. CDR3 protein: CSVEDQSGTTDTQYF. CDR3 DNA sequence: TGCAGCGTTGAAGATCAGTCGGGGACAACAGATACGCAGTATTTT.